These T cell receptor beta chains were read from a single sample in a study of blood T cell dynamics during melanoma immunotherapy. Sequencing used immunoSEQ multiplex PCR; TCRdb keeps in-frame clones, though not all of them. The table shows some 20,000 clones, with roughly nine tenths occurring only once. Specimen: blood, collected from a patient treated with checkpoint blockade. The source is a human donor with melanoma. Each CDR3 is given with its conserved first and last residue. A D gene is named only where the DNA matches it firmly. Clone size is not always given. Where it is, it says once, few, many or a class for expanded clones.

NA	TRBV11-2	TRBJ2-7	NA	CASSLGDGNYEQYF	TGTGCCAGCAGCTTAGGGGACGGAAACTACGAGCAGTACTTC
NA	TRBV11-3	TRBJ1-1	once	CASSPQGLDTEAFF	TGTGCCAGCAGCCCACAGGGCCTCGACACTGAAGCTTTCTTT
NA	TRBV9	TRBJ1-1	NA	CASSEVEGVRQAFF	TGTGCCAGCAGCGAGGTGGAAGGGGTACGACAAGCTTTCTTT
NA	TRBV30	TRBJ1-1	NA	CAWWGGQGLSTEAFF	TGTGCCTGGTGGGGGGGCCAGGGGCTCAGCACTGAAGCTTTCTTT
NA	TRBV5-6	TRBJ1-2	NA	CASSLGTTGIYGYTF	TGTGCCAGCAGCTTGGGTACAACCGGGATATATGGCTACACCTTC
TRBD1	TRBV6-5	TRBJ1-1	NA	CASSYWGTGQNTEAFF	TGTGCCAGCAGTTACTGGGGGACAGGGCAAAACACTGAAGCTTTCTTT
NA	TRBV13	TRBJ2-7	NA	CASSSSPRRTHEQYF	TGTGCCAGCAGCTCCTCGCCCCGGAGAACCCACGAGCAGTACTTC
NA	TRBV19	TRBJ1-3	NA	CASKTDSHSSGNTIYF	TGTGCCAGTAAAACGGACAGTCACAGCTCTGGAAACACCATATATTTT
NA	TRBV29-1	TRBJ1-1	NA	CSVGQQGTEAFF	TGCAGCGTTGGGCAGCAAGGGACTGAAGCTTTCTTT
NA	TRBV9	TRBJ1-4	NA	CASSPYGSEKLFF	TGTGCCAGCTCTCCGTATGGTAGTGAAAAACTGTTTTTT
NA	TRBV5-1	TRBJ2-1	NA	CASSPDSSYNEQFF	TGCGCCAGCAGCCCGGACTCATCCTACAATGAGCAGTTCTTC
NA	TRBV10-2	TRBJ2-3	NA	CASSESSPLGPTDTQYF	TGCGCCAGCAGTGAGTCGAGTCCCTTAGGGCCGACAGATACGCAGTATTTT
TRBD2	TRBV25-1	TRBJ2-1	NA	CASSLLAGGLQFF	TGTGCCAGCAGTCTCCTAGCGGGGGGCCTACAGTTCTTC
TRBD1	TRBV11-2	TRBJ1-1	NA	CASSFTGVDTEAFF	TGTGCCAGCAGCTTTACAGGGGTCGACACTGAAGCTTTCTTT
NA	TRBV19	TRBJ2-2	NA	CASQEGLYGELFF	TGTGCCAGCCAGGAGGGCCTTTACGGGGAGCTGTTTTTT
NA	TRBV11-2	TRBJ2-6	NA	CASSLDPSWANVLTF	TGTGCCAGCAGCTTAGACCCGAGTTGGGCCAACGTCCTGACTTTC
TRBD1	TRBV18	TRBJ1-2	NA	CASSPGTDGYTF	TGTGCCAGCTCACCCGGGACAGATGGCTACACCTTC
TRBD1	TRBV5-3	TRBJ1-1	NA	CARSCWTGGNTEAFF	TGTGCCAGAAGCTGCTGGACAGGAGGGAACACTGAAGCTTTCTTT